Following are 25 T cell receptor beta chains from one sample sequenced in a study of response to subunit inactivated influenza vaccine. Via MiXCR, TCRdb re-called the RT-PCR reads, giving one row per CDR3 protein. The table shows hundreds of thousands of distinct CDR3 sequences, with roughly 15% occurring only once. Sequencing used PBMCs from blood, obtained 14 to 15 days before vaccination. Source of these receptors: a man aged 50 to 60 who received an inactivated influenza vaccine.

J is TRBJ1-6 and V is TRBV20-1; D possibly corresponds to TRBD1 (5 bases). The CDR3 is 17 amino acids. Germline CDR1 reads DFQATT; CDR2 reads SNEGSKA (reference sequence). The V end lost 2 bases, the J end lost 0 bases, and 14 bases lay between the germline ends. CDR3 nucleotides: TGCAGTGCTAGATATCGTCTGGGGGGCTCCTATAATTCACCCCTCCACTTT. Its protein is CSARYRLGGSYNSPLHF.

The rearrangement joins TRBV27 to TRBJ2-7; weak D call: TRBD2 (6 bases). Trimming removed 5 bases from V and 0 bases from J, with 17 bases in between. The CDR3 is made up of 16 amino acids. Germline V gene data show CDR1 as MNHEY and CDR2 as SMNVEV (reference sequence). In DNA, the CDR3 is TGTGCCAGCAGTCCTAACCCTAGCGTCAGCTCCTACGAGCAGTACTTC. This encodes CASSPNPSVSSYEQYF.

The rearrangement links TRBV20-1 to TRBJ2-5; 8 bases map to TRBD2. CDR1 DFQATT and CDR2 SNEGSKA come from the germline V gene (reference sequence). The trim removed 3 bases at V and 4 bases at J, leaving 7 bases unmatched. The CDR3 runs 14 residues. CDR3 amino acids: CSASLAGSPETQYF. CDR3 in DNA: TGCAGTGCTAGTCTAGCGGGCTCCCCAGAGACCCAGTACTTC.

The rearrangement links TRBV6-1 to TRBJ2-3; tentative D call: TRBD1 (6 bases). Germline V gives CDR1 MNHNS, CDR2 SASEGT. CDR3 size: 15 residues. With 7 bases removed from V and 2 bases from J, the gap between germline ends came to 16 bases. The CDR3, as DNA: TGTGCCAGCACTGGTGAACAGGGATACACAGATACGCAGTATTTT. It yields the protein CASTGEQGYTDTQYF.

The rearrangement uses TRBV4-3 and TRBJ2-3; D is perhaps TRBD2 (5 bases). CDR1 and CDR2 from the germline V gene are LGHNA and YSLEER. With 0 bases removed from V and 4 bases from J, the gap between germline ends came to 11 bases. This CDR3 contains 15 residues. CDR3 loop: CASSQDPLLADTQYF. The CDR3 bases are TGCGCCAGCAGCCAAGATCCTTTACTAGCAGATACGCAGTATTTT.

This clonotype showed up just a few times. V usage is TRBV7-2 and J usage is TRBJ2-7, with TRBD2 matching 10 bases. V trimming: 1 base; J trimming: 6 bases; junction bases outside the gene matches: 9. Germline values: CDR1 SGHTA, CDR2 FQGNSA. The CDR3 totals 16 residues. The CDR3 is CASSLGWLAGAIEQYF. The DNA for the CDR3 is TGTGCCAGCAGCTTAGGTTGGCTAGCGGGAGCCATCGAGCAGTACTTC. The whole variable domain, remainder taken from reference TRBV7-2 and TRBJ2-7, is GAGVSQSPSNKVTEKGKDVELRCDPISGHTALYWYRQSLGQGLEFLIYFQGNSAPDKSGLPSDRFSAERTGGSVSTLTIQRTQQEDSAVYLCASSLGWLAGAIEQYFGPGTRLTVT.

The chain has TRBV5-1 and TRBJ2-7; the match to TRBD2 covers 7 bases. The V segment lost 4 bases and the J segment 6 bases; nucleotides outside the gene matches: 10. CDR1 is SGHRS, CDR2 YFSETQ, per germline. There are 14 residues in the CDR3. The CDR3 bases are TGCGCCAGCAGCACGCAAACGGGGGGTATCGAGCAGTACTTC. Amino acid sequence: CASSTQTGGIEQYF.

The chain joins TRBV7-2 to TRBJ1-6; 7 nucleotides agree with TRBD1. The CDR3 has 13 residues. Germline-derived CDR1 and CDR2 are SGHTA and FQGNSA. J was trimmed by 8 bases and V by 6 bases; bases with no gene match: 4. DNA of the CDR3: TGTGCCAGCAGGGGGACAGTAGATTCACCCCTCCACTTT. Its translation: CASRGTVDSPLHF.

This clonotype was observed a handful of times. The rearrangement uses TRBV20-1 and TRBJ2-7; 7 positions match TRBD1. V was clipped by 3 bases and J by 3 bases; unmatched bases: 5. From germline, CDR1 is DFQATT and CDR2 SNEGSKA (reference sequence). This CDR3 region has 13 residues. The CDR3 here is CSARGQKNYEQYF. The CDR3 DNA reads TGCAGTGCTAGGGGACAGAAGAACTACGAGCAGTACTTC.

CDR3 sequence reads: CSVIRLARDTEAFF. In nucleotides, the CDR3 is TGCAGCGTGATCCGGCTGGCGCGTGACACTGAAGCTTTCTTT. The J gene is TRBJ1-1, the V gene TRBV29-1; D is undetermined. CDR1 and CDR2 (germline): SQVTM, ANQGSEA. The V gene lost 6 bases and the J gene lost 3 bases, with 17 bases spanning the gap. The CDR3 is made up of 14 amino acids.

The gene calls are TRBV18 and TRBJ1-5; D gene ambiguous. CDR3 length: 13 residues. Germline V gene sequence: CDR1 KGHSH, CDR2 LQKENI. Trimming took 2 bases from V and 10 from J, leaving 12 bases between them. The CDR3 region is CASSPVGSDPQHF. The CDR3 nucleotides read TGTGCCAGCTCACCAGTGGGATCGGATCCCCAGCATTTT.

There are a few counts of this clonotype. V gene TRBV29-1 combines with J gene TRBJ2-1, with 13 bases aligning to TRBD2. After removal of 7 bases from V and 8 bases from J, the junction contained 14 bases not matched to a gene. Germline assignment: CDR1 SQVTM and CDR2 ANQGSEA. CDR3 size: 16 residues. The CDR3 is CSGLGTGLAGIDEQFF. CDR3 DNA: TGCAGCGGGTTGGGGACGGGACTAGCGGGAATCGATGAGCAGTTCTTC.

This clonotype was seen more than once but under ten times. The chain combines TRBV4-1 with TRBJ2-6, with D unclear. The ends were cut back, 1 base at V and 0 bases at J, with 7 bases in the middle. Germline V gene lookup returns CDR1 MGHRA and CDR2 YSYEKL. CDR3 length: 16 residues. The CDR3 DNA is TGCGCCAGCAGCCAAGGTGTACCCTCTGGGGCCAACGTCCTGACTTTC. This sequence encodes CASSQGVPSGANVLTF.

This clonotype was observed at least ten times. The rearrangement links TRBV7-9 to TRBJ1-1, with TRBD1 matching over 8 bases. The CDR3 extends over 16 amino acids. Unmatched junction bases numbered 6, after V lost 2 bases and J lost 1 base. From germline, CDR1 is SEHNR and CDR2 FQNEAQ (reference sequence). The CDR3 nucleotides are TGTGCCAGCAGCTTAAGGTCCCAGGGGGCGAACACTGAAGCTTTCTTT. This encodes CASSLRSQGANTEAFF.

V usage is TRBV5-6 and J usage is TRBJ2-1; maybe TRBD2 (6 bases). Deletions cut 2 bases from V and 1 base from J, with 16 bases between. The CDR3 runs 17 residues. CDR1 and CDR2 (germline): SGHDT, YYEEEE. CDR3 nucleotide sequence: TGTGCCAGCAGCTTACCCCGGGCGGGATTATCCTACAATGAGCAGTTCTTC. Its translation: CASSLPRAGLSYNEQFF.

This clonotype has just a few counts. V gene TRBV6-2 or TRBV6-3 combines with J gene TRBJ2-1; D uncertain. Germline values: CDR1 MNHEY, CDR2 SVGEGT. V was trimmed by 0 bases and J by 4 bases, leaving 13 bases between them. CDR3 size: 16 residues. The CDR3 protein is CASSYSDPLKYNEQFF. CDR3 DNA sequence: TGTGCCAGCAGTTACTCGGACCCACTAAAATACAATGAGCAGTTCTTC.

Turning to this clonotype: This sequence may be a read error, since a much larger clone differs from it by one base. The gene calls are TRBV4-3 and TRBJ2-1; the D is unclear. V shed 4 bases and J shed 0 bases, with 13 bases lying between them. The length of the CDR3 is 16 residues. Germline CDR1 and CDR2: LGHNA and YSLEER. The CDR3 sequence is CASSLDDVSSYNEQFF. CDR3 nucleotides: TGCGCCAGCAGCCTAGATGACGTTAGCTCCTACAATGAGCAGTTCTTC.

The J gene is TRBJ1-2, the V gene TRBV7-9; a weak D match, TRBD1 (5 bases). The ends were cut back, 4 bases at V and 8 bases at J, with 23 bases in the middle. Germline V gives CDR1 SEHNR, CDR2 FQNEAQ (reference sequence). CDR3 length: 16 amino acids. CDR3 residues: CASSYPPGHGFGGYTF. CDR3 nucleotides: TGTGCCAGCAGCTACCCCCCGGGGCACGGTTTTGGCGGCTACACCTTC.

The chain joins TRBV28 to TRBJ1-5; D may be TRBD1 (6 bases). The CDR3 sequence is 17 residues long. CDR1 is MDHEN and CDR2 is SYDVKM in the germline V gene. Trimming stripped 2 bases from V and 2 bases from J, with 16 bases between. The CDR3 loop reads CASSLNLGAAGNQPQHF. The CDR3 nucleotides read TGTGCCAGCAGTTTAAATTTGGGGGCGGCGGGCAATCAGCCCCAGCATTTT.

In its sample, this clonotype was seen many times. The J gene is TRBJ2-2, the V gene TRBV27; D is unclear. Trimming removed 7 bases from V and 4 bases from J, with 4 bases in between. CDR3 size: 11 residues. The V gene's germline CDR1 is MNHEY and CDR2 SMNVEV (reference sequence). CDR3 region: CASTSTGELFF. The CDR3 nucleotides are TGTGCCAGCACCAGCACCGGGGAGCTGTTTTTT.

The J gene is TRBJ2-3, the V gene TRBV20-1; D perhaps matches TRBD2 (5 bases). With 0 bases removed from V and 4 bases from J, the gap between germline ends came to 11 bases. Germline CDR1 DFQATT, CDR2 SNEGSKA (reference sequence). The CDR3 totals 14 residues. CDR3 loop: CSARDLRGPDTQYF. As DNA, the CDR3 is TGCAGTGCTAGAGATCTCCGGGGTCCAGATACGCAGTATTTT.

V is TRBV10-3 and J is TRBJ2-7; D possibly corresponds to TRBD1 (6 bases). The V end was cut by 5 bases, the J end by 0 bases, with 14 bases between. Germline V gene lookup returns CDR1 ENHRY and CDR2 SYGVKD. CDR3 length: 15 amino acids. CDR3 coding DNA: TGTGCCATCAGTCCTGACAGGTACCCCTCCTACGAGCAGTACTTC. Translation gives CAISPDRYPSYEQYF.

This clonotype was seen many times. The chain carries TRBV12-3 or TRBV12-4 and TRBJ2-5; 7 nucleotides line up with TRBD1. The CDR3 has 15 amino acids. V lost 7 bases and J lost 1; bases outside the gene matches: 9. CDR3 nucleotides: TGTGCCAGCACCCAACTTGGGACAGTCCAAGAGACCCAGTACTTC. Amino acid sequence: CASTQLGTVQETQYF.

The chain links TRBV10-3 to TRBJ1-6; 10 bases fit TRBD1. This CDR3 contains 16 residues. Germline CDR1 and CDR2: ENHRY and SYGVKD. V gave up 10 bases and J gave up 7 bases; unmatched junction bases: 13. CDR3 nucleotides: TGTGCCACCGCCGGGACAGGGGCCCTCACAAATTCACCCCTCCACTTT. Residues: CATAGTGALTNSPLHF.

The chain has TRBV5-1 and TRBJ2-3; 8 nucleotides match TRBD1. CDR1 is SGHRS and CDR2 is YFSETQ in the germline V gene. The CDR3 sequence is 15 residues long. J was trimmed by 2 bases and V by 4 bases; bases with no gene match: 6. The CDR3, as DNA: TGCGCCAGCAGCCGACAGGGGCCCAACACAGATACGCAGTATTTT. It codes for CASSRQGPNTDTQYF.